This entry lists 26 T cell receptor beta chains sequenced from one sample in a study of T cell responses to AZD1222 COVID-19 vaccine. Here immunoSEQ multiplex PCR was the method, and the copy in TCRdb shows in-frame clones only, minus some. In the table there are fewer than 150,000 clones, around 90% of which are singletons. Sequenced here: peripheral blood, sampled 28 days after the second AZD1222 dose. The receptors shown here come from an adult who received the AZD1222 COVID-19 vaccine.

This clone was recorded once. The J gene is TRBJ1-1, the V gene TRBV5-1; no definite D call. Germline V gives CDR1 SGHRS, CDR2 YFSETQ. The CDR3 consists of 14 residues. Trimming stripped 4 bases from V and 7 bases from J, with 17 bases between. The CDR3 is CASSADGVVSEAFF. The CDR3 coding sequence is TGCGCCAGCAGCGCCGATGGGGTAGTTAGTGAAGCTTTCTTT.

V is TRBV5-1 and J is TRBJ1-2; D gene unclear. The CDR3 runs 13 residues. Trimming stripped 0 bases from V and 2 bases from J, with 5 bases between. The V gene's germline CDR1 is SGHRS and CDR2 YFSETQ. The CDR3 loop reads CASSLGRNYGYTF. The CDR3, as DNA: TGCGCCAGCAGCTTGGGCAGGAACTATGGCTACACCTTC.

The genes are TRBV10-3 and TRBJ1-5; D is unclear. The CDR3 runs 14 residues. Per the germline V gene, CDR1 is ENHRY and CDR2 is SYGVKD. The V and J ends lost 3 bases and 6 bases respectively, with 12 bases between them. CDR3 sequence: CAISEGLLGQPQHF. The CDR3, as DNA: TGTGCCATCAGTGAAGGTTTGCTAGGTCAGCCCCAGCATTTT.

This clone has just a few counts. The chain combines TRBV5-6 with TRBJ2-3, with 8 bases aligning to TRBD2. There are 15 residues in the CDR3. Per the germline V gene, CDR1 is SGHDT and CDR2 is YYEEEE. With V trimmed by 0 bases and J by 4 bases, 4 bases remained unmatched. This CDR3 reads CASSLVSGAPDTQYF. Here the CDR3 DNA reads TGTGCCAGCAGCTTGGTTAGCGGGGCTCCAGATACGCAGTATTTT.

The genes are TRBV27 and TRBJ2-7; weak D call: TRBD2 (6 bases). This CDR3 has 13 amino acids. The germline V gene encodes CDR1 MNHEY and CDR2 SMNVEV (reference sequence). Trimming took 2 bases from V and 5 from J, leaving 10 bases between them. CDR3 region: CASSLRPSDEQYF. The DNA of the CDR3 is TGTGCCAGCAGTTTAAGGCCTAGCGACGAGCAGTACTTC.

This clone was found a few times. This chain joins TRBV2 and TRBJ1-1, with a tentative D call TRBD1 (5 bases). There are 13 residues in the CDR3. V shed 6 bases and J shed 0 bases, with 8 bases lying between them. Germline loops: CDR1 SNHLY, CDR2 FYNNEI. The CDR3 loop is CASRKQVNTEAFF. The CDR3 coding sequence is TGTGCCAGCAGAAAACAGGTGAACACTGAAGCTTTCTTT.

In DNA, the CDR3 is TGTGCCAGTAGTGGGGGAGGTGATCAGCCCCAGCATTTT. Translated, it gives CASSGGGDQPQHF. V gene TRBV19 combines with J gene TRBJ1-5, with D perhaps matching TRBD1 (5 bases). The CDR3 extends over 13 amino acids. V gave up 5 bases and J gave up 5 bases, with 10 bases separating them. Germline V gene data show CDR1 as LNHDA and CDR2 as SQIVND (reference sequence).

This clone was detected once. The chain recombines TRBV6-2 or TRBV6-3 with TRBJ2-7; D gene unclear. The CDR3 spans 14 residues. The V and J ends lost 2 bases and 0 bases respectively, with 8 bases between them. Looked up from germline, CDR1 is MNHEY and CDR2 is SVGEGT. CDR3 DNA sequence: TGTGCCAGCAGTTACACAGAAATCTCCTACGAGCAGTACTTC. Its translation: CASSYTEISYEQYF.

The V and J genes are TRBV29-1 and TRBJ1-1; 7 bases are shared with TRBD1. Trimming took 3 bases from V and 6 from J; bases not matched to a gene: 10. Germline CDR1 is SQVTM and CDR2 is ANQGSEA. The CDR3 runs to 14 residues. The CDR3 here is CSVEILQGRAEAFF. For the CDR3, the DNA is TGCAGCGTTGAGATATTACAGGGGCGGGCTGAAGCTTTCTTT.

This clone has a handful of counts. CDR3 protein: CASSRPGQFYEQYF. CDR3 DNA: TGTGCCAGCAGCCGACCGGGACAGTTCTACGAGCAGTACTTC. The chain joins TRBV14 to TRBJ2-7, with 7 bases identical to TRBD1. V was pared by 4 bases and J by 3 bases, with 6 bases of the junction left unmatched. Germline lookup yields CDR1 SGHDN and CDR2 FVKESK. The CDR3 totals 14 residues.

This chain links TRBV28 with TRBJ2-3, with 8 bases that match TRBD1. The ends lost 6 bases at V and 2 bases at J; junction bases unmatched: 7. The CDR3 spans 15 residues. CDR1 and CDR2 from the germline V gene are MDHEN and SYDVKM. The CDR3 here is CASSPGTGLTDTQYF. CDR3 DNA sequence: TGTGCCAGCAGCCCCGGGACAGGCCTCACAGATACGCAGTATTTT.

The chain carries TRBV28 and TRBJ2-5, with TRBD2 matching over 9 bases. The CDR3 totals 14 residues. With V trimmed by 7 bases and J by 5 bases, 8 bases remained unmatched. Per the germline V gene, CDR1 is MDHEN and CDR2 is SYDVKM. For the CDR3, the DNA is TGTGCCAGCAATGGGCGGGGGGGCCCCGAGACCCAGTACTTC. Encoded protein: CASNGRGGPETQYF.

The chain carries TRBV7-3 and TRBJ2-2; D not resolved. In germline, CDR1 is SGHTA, CDR2 FQGTGA. V was cut by 5 bases and J by 7 bases, with 11 bases left in between. CDR3 length: 13 residues. CDR3 bases: TGTGCCAGCAGCCCTACCTCAAACGGGGAGCTGTTTTTT. This gives the protein CASSPTSNGELFF.

The CDR3 DNA sequence: TGCAGCGTTGCGGCCTCTGGAAACACCATATATTTT. It yields the protein CSVAASGNTIYF. The rearrangement links TRBV29-1 to TRBJ1-3; D remains ambiguous. This CDR3 spans 12 amino acids. Trimming shortened V by 4 bases and J by 0 bases, and 4 bases separated the two germline ends. Germline CDR1 reads SQVTM; CDR2 reads ANQGSEA. Drawing the rest from reference TRBV29-1 and TRBJ1-3, the complete variable domain is SAVISQKPSRDICQRGTSLTIQCQVDSQVTMMFWYRQQPGQSLTLIATANQGSEATYESGFVIDKFPISRPNLTFSTLTVSNMSPEDSSIYLCSVAASGNTIYFGEGSWLTVV.

The chain uses TRBV7-2 and TRBJ2-1, with D perhaps matching TRBD2 (7 bases). The CDR3 runs 13 residues. Deletions cut 10 bases from V and 4 bases from J, with 14 bases between. CDR1 and CDR2 (germline): SGHTA, FQGNSA. The chain's CDR3 is CANARGGYNEQFF. In DNA, the CDR3 is TGTGCCAACGCGAGGGGGGGATACAATGAGCAGTTCTTC.

The rearrangement links TRBV3-1 (or the pseudogene TRBV3-2) to TRBJ2-7, with D uncertain. V lost 3 bases to trimming and J lost 7 bases, with 19 bases between them. This CDR3 spans 15 amino acids. Germline V gene lookup returns CDR1 LGHDT and CDR2 YNNKEL (reference sequence). CDR3 coding DNA: TGTGCCAGCAGCCAGGCAGGACCCATTATGTGGGAGCAGTACTTC. The encoded protein is CASSQAGPIMWEQYF.

The chain links TRBV7-2 to TRBJ2-7; TRBD2 agrees at 9 bases. The trim removed 5 bases at V and 4 bases at J, leaving 9 bases unmatched. Germline V CDR1 and CDR2: SGHTA, FQGNSA. The CDR3 consists of 15 residues. The CDR3: CASSPGTSQAYEQYF. In nucleotides, the CDR3 is TGTGCCAGCAGCCCCGGGACTAGCCAGGCTTACGAGCAGTACTTC.

The chain carries TRBV5-1 and TRBJ2-5, with D perhaps matching TRBD1 (6 bases). This CDR3 region has 14 residues. CDR1 is SGHRS, CDR2 YFSETQ, per germline. V dropped 0 bases and J dropped 3 bases, with 9 bases sitting between them. The CDR3 sequence is CASSLAGAEETQYF. DNA for the CDR3: TGCGCCAGCAGCTTGGCAGGGGCAGAAGAGACCCAGTACTTC.

This rearrangement joins TRBV11-1 to TRBJ2-5; D remains unclear. Germline CDR1 reads SGHAT; CDR2 reads FQDESV (reference sequence). The CDR3 totals 12 residues. With 6 bases removed from V and 5 bases from J, the gap between germline ends came to 10 bases. The CDR3 sequence is CASSWAGETQYF. The CDR3 DNA is TGTGCCAGCAGTTGGGCCGGGGAGACCCAGTACTTC.

This sequence joins TRBV6-5 and TRBJ1-1; D unresolved. CDR1 and CDR2 from the germline V gene are MNHEY and SVGAGI. The CDR3 runs to 14 residues. V lost 6 bases and J lost 0, with 11 bases in between. The DNA for the CDR3 is TGTGCCAGCAGAAGGCGGCAGATGAACACTGAAGCTTTCTTT. This gives the protein CASRRRQMNTEAFF.

V gene TRBV5-1 combines with J gene TRBJ2-2; D not certain. CDR3 length: 13 residues. The germline V gene encodes CDR1 SGHRS and CDR2 YFSETQ. The V gene lost 1 base and the J gene lost 4 bases, with 5 bases spanning the gap. CDR3 sequence reads: CASSLFVTGELFF. CDR3 sequence (DNA): TGCGCCAGCAGCTTGTTTGTCACCGGGGAGCTGTTTTTT. Complete variable domain (other parts from reference TRBV5-1 and TRBJ2-2): KAGVTQTPRYLIKTRGQQVTLSCSPISGHRSVSWYQQTPGQGLQFLFEYFSETQRNKGNFPGRFSGRQFSNSRSEMNVSTLELGDSALYLCASSLFVTGELFFGEGSRLTVL.

The chain combines TRBV28 with TRBJ2-7, with D perhaps TRBD1 (6 bases). Between the trimmed V and J ends, which lost 4 bases and 2 bases, there was a span of 15 bases. The CDR3 is 15 residues long. Germline CDR1 reads MDHEN; CDR2 reads SYDVKM. This CDR3 is CASSSYRASTYEQYF. The CDR3 DNA sequence: TGTGCCAGCAGTTCCTACAGGGCTTCGACCTACGAGCAGTACTTC.

The chain has TRBV5-1 and TRBJ2-1, with a weak D call TRBD2 (5 bases). CDR3 length equals 15 residues. Trimming removed 4 bases at V and 2 bases at J, with 13 bases between. Germline assignment: CDR1 SGHRS and CDR2 YFSETQ. The CDR3 bases are TGCGCCAGCAGCCAGGAGGCGCGGGCCTACAATGAGCAGTTCTTC. Encoded protein: CASSQEARAYNEQFF.

This clone was detected a few times. The chain couples TRBV1 to TRBJ1-2; the D call of TRBD1 is as the table states it, not checked on the DNA. TRBV1 has pseudogene status. This CDR3 has 12 residues. The CDR3, as DNA: TGCACCAGCAGCCATAACAGGGTGGGCTACACCTTC. Amino acids: CTSSHNRVGYTF.

The chain combines TRBV30 with TRBJ2-1; 7 nucleotides match TRBD2. This CDR3 has 15 residues. Germline CDR1 reads GTSNPN; CDR2 reads SVGIG (reference sequence). Losses at the gene ends were 3 bases for V and 0 bases for J; bases not matched to a gene: 5. In DNA, the CDR3 is TGTGCCTGGAGCCGACTAGCAGGCTCCTACAATGAGCAGTTCTTC. Protein sequence: CAWSRLAGSYNEQFF. Complete variable domain (other parts from reference TRBV30 and TRBJ2-1): SQTIHQWPATLVQPVGSPLSLECTVEGTSNPNLYWYRQAAGRGLQLLFYSVGIGQISSEVPQNLSASRPQDRQFILSSKKLLLSDSGFYLCAWSRLAGSYNEQFFGPGTRLTVL.

This clone was detected only once. The genes are TRBV12-3 or TRBV12-4 and TRBJ1-3; no clear D. V gave up 6 bases and J gave up 0 bases, with 6 bases separating them. The CDR3 covers 13 residues. The DNA for the CDR3 is TGTGCCAGCAGCCTCGGCTCTGGAAACACCATATATTTT. It yields the protein CASSLGSGNTIYF.